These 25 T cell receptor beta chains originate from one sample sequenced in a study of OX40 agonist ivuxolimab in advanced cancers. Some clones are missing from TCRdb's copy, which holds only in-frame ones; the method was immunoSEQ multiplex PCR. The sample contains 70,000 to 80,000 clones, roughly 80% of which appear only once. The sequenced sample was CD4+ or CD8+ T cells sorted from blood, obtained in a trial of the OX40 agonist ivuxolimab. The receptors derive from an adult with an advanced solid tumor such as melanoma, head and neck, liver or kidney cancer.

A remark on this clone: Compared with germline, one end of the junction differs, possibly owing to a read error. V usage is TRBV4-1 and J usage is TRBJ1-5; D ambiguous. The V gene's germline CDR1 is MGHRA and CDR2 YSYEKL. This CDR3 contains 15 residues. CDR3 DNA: TGTGCCAGCAGCCAAGATTCCCATAGTGGTCAGCCCCAGCATTTT. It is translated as CASSQDSHSGQPQHF.

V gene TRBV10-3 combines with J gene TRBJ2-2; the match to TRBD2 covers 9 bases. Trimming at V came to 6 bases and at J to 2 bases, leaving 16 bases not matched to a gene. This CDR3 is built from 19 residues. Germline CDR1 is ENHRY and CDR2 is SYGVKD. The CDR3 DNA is TGTGCCATCAGCGACAGTAGTGGGCTAGCGGGGCCTAACACCGGGGAGCTGTTTTTT. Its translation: CAISDSSGLAGPNTGELFF.

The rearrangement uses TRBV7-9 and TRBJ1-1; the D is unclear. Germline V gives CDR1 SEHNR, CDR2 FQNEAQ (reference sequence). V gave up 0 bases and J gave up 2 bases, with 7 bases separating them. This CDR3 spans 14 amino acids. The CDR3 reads CASSLAGLNTEAFF. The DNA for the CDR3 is TGTGCCAGCAGCTTAGCAGGGTTAAACACTGAAGCTTTCTTT.

The CDR3 loop reads CASSIVISAGTQYF. CDR3 sequence (DNA): TGTGCCAGTAGTATAGTCATTTCCGCTGGGACGCAGTATTTT. V usage is TRBV19 and J usage is TRBJ2-3, with unresolved D. With 1 base removed from V and 9 bases from J, the gap between germline ends came to 14 bases. Germline CDR1 is LNHDA and CDR2 is SQIVND (reference sequence). This CDR3 is 14 amino acids long. The entire variable domain, with the rest obtained from reference TRBV19 and TRBJ2-3, is as follows: DGGITQSPKYLFRKEGQNVTLSCEQNLNHDAMYWYRQDPGQGLRLIYYSQIVNDFQKGDIAEGYSVSREKKESFPLTVTSAQKNPTAFYLCASSIVISAGTQYFGPGTRLTVL.

The CDR3 DNA reads TGCGCCAGCAGCCAAGATCAATACGTAGCGGGAGGGGACAATGAGCAGTTCTTC. It codes for CASSQDQYVAGGDNEQFF. V and J are TRBV4-3 and TRBJ2-1, with TRBD2 matching 11 bases. The CDR3 sequence is 18 residues long. The junction had 9 bases not matched to a gene; V was cut back by 0 bases and J by 5 bases. Germline-derived CDR1 and CDR2 are LGHNA and YSLEER.

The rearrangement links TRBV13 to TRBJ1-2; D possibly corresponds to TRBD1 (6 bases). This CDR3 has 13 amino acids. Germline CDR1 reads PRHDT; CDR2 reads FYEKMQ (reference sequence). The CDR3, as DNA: TGTGCACGGGGGGCCCACGGGAACTATGGCTACACCTTC. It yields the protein CARGAHGNYGYTF.

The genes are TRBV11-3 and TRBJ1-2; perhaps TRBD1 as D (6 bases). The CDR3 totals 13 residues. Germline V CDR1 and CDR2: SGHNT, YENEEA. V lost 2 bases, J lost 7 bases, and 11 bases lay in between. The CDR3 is CASSLMGASGYTF. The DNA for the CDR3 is TGTGCCAGCAGCTTAATGGGGGCTAGTGGCTACACCTTC.

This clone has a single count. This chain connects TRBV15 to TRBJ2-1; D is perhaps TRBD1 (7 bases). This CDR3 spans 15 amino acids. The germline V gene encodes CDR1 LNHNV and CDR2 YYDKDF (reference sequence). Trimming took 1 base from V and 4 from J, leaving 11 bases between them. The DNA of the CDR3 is TGTGCCACCAGCAGAGGGACAGGACTATACAATGAGCAGTTCTTC. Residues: CATSRGTGLYNEQFF.

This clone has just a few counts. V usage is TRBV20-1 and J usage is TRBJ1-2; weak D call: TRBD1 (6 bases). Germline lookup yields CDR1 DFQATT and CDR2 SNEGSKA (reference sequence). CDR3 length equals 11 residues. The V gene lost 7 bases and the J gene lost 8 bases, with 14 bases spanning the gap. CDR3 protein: CSVSTGEGYTF. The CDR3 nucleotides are TGCAGTGTTTCGACAGGAGAAGGCTACACCTTC.

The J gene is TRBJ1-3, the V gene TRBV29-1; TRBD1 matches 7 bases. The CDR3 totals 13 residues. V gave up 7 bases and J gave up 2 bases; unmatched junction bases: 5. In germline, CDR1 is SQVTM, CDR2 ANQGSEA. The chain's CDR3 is CSASDRAGNTIYF. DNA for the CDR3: TGCAGCGCTTCAGACAGGGCTGGAAACACCATATATTTT.

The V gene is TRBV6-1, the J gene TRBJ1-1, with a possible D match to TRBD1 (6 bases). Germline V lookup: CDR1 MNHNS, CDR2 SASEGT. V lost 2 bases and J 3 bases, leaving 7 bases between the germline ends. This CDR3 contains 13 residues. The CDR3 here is CASSETGHTEAFF. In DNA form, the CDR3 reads TGTGCCAGCAGTGAAACAGGGCACACTGAAGCTTTCTTT.

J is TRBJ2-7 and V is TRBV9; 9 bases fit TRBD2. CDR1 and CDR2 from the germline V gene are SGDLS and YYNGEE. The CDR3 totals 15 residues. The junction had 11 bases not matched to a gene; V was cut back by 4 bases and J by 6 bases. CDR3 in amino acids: CASSPQAGGPIEQYF. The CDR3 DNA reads TGTGCCAGCAGCCCCCAGGCGGGAGGGCCCATCGAGCAGTACTTC.

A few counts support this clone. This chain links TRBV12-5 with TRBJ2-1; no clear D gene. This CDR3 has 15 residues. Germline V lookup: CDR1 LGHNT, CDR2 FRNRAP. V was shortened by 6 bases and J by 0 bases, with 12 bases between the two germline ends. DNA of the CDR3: TGTGCTAGTGGCCCTACTACGACCTCCTACAATGAGCAGTTCTTC. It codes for CASGPTTTSYNEQFF.

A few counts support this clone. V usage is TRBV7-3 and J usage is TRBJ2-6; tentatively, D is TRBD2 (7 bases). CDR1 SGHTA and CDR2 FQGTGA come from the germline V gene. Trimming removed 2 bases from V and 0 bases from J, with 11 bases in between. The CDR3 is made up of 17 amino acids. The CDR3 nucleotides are TGTGCCAGCAGCTTACGGGGGGCCGGCTCTGGGGCCAACGTCCTGACTTTC. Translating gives CASSLRGAGSGANVLTF.

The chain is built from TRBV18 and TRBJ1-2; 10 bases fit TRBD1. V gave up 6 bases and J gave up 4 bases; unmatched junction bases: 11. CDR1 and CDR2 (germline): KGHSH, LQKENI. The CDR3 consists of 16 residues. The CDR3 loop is CASSISGTGVSYGYTF. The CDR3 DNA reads TGTGCCAGCTCGATTTCCGGGACAGGGGTTAGCTATGGCTACACCTTC.

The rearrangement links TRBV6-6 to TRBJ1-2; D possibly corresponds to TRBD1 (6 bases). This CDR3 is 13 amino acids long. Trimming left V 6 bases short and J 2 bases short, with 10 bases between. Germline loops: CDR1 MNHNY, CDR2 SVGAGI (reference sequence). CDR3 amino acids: CASSGTQNYGYTF. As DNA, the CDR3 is TGTGCCAGCAGCGGGACACAGAACTATGGCTACACCTTC.

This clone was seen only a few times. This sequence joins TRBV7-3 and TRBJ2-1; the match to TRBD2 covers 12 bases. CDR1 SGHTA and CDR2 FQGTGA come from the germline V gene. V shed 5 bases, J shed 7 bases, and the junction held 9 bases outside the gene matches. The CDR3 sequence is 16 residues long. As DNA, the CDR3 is TGTGCCAGCAGCGCCCCTAGCGGGGGGGCCGATAATGAGCAGTTCTTC. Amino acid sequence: CASSAPSGGADNEQFF.

In nucleotides, the CDR3 is TGTGCCAGTACCCGGACCGGGGGCGGATACTATGGCTACACCTTC. Protein: CASTRTGGGYYGYTF. The chain uses TRBV19 and TRBJ1-2; a weak D match, TRBD1 (6 bases). Germline V gives CDR1 LNHDA, CDR2 SQIVND (reference sequence). This CDR3 has 15 residues. Trimming removed 7 bases at V and 3 bases at J, with 18 bases between.

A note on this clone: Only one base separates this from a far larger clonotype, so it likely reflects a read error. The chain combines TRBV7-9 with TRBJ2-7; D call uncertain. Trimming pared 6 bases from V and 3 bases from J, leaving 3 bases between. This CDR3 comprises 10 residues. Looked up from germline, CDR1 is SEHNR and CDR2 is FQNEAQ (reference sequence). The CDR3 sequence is CASSDYEQYF. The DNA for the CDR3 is TGTGCCAGCAGTGACTACGAGCAGTACTTC.

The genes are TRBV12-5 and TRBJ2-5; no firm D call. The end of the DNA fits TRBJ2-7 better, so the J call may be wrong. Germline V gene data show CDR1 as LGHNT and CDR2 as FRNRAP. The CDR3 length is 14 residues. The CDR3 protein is CASGFYRSSYEQYF. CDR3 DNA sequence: TGTGCTAGTGGTTTCTATCGGAGCTCCTACGAGCAGTACTTC.

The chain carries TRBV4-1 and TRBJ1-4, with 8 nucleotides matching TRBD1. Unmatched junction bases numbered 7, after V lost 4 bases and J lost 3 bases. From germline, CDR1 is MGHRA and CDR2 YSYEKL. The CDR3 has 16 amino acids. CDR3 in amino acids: CASSPDRDTPNEKLFF. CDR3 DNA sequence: TGCGCCAGCAGCCCGGACAGGGATACCCCTAATGAAAAACTGTTTTTT.

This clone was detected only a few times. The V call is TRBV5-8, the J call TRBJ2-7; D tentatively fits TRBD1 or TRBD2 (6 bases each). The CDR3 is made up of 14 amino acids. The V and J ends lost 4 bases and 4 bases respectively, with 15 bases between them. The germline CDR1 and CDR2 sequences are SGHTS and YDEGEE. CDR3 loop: CASSLTGGGYEQYF. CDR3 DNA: TGTGCCAGCAGCCTAACAGGAGGGGGTTACGAGCAGTACTTC.

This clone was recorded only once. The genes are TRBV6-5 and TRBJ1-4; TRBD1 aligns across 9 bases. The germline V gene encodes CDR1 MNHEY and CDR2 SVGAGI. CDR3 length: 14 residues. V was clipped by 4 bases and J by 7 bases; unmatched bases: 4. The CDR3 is CASSSGQGFEKLFF. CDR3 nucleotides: TGTGCCAGCAGTTCGGGACAGGGTTTTGAAAAACTGTTTTTT.

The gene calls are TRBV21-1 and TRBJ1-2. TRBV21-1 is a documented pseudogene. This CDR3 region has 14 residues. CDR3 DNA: TGTGCCAGCAGCAAAGGTCCGGGGGCAGGTGGCTACACCTTC. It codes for CASSKGPGAGGYTF.

Written as DNA, the CDR3 is TGTGCCAGCAGCCTAAACAGGGACGAGCAGTACTTC. This codes for CASSLNRDEQYF. The genes are TRBV7-9 and TRBJ2-5; maybe TRBD1 (6 bases). Gene TRBJ2-7 matches the end of the DNA better, so the J call may be wrong. This CDR3 has 12 amino acids. Germline V gene sequence: CDR1 SEHNR, CDR2 FQNEAQ (reference sequence).